A single sample gave rise to the 19 T cell receptor beta chains below, sequenced in a study of follicular helper T cells after annual influenza vaccination. Time point: 2015-2016 season, 7 days after influenza vaccination. TCRdb's copy holds only in-frame clones and misses some; the assay was immunoSEQ multiplex PCR. The data contain some 7,000 clones, roughly 84% of them seen just once; the ten biggest clones take up less than 0.65%. Sequenced here: CXCR5- memory CD4+ T cells sorted from blood, sampled 7 days after influenza vaccination. All receptors come from an adult who received the influenza vaccine.

The chain uses TRBV5-1 and TRBJ1-1, with TRBD1 identical over 9 bases. This CDR3 has 13 amino acids. Losses at the gene ends were 4 bases for V and 11 bases for J; bases not matched to a gene: 9. The germline V gene encodes CDR1 SGHRS and CDR2 YFSETQ. CDR3 in amino acids: CASSQGTGRLAFF. In nucleotides, the CDR3 is TGCGCCAGCAGCCAAGGGACAGGGAGGTTGGCTTTCTTT.

The chain is built from TRBV29-1 and TRBJ2-1; 9 nucleotides line up with TRBD2. The CDR3 is 14 residues long. The germline CDR1 and CDR2 sequences are SQVTM and ANQGSEA. V dropped 8 bases and J dropped 5; count of bases not matched to a gene: 10. Here the CDR3 DNA reads TGCAGCATGTATTTGAGCGGGGGGAACAATGAGCAGTTCTTC. This gives the protein CSMYLSGGNNEQFF.

A single count supports this clone. This rearrangement joins TRBV6-1 to TRBJ2-3; D ambiguous. This CDR3 is built from 11 residues. Germline V gene lookup returns CDR1 MNHNS and CDR2 SASEGT. Trimming removed 8 bases from V and 6 bases from J, with 9 bases in between. The CDR3 loop is CASVRADTQYF. The CDR3 bases are TGTGCCAGCGTTAGGGCGGATACGCAGTATTTT.

This chain joins TRBV2 and TRBJ2-5; 7 bases map to TRBD1. J gave up 13 bases and V 4 bases, and 9 bases lay outside the gene matches. CDR3 size: 12 residues. Germline CDR1 SNHLY, CDR2 FYNNEI. The CDR3 DNA follows: TGTGCCAGCAGTGCCCGGGAAGGACAGGCGTACTTC. It specifies CASSAREGQAYF. Full variable domain (remainder filled in from reference TRBV2 and TRBJ2-5): EPEVTQTPSHQVTQMGQEVILRCVPISNHLYFYWYRQILGQKVEFLVSFYNNEISEKSEIFDDQFSVERPDGSNFTLKIRSTKLEDSAMYFCASSAREGQAYFGPGTRLLVL.

The rearrangement joins TRBV5-1 to TRBJ2-5; 7 nucleotides line up with TRBD1. With V trimmed by 0 bases and J by 5 bases, 1 base remained unmatched. The CDR3 runs 13 residues. Germline V lookup: CDR1 SGHRS, CDR2 YFSETQ. The CDR3 DNA follows: TGCGCCAGCAGCTTGGTGGGACAGGAGACCCAGTACTTC. It is translated as CASSLVGQETQYF.

This rearrangement joins TRBV5-3 to TRBJ2-2; D unresolved. TRBV5-3 is filed as an ORF, its function uncertain. The CDR3 covers 16 residues. V was trimmed by 0 bases and J by 2 bases, leaving 11 bases between them. The DNA for the CDR3 is TGTGCCAGAAGCTTGGCCCTAGACTCCAACACCGGGGAGCTGTTTTTT. This sequence encodes CARSLALDSNTGELFF.

The V call is TRBV28, the J call TRBJ2-7; D is uncertain. The CDR3 has 12 amino acids. Trimming pared 6 bases from V and 3 bases from J, leaving 9 bases between. Germline loops: CDR1 MDHEN, CDR2 SYDVKM. The CDR3 DNA reads TGTGCCAGCAGGGCAGATATCTACGAGCAGTACTTC. This gives the protein CASRADIYEQYF.

This chain connects TRBV19 to TRBJ1-2, with 8 bases lining up with TRBD1. Losses at the gene ends were 0 bases for V and 3 bases for J; bases not matched to a gene: 6. There are 16 residues in the CDR3. The germline CDR1 and CDR2 sequences are LNHDA and SQIVND (reference sequence). This chain's CDR3 is CASSIDGQGPYYGYTF. The CDR3 DNA sequence: TGTGCCAGTAGTATAGACGGACAGGGCCCTTACTATGGCTACACCTTC.

The chain uses TRBV27 and TRBJ1-2; D is uncertain. CDR3 length equals 15 residues. The germline V gene has CDR1 MNHEY and CDR2 SMNVEV (reference sequence). Trimming took 0 bases from V and 2 from J, leaving 10 bases between them. The DNA for the CDR3 is TGTGCCAGCAGTTTATCGGGCAGTCAAAACTATGGCTACACCTTC. As protein: CASSLSGSQNYGYTF.

The chain employs TRBV18 and TRBJ2-5; D gene uncertain. The CDR3 has 11 amino acids. CDR1 and CDR2 from the germline V gene are KGHSH and LQKENI. Trimming pared 5 bases from V and 2 bases from J, leaving 3 bases between. The CDR3 DNA reads TGTGCCAGCTCATATCAAGAGACCCAGTACTTC. It translates to CASSYQETQYF.

To note about this clone: Germline and junction disagree at one end, which may indicate a read error. The CDR3 protein is CASSPTGMETQYF. The CDR3 bases are TGTGCTAGCAGCCCGACAGGGATGGAGACCCAGTACTTC. This chain connects TRBV7-7 to TRBJ2-5, with 7 bases aligning to TRBD1. The CDR3 runs 13 residues. From germline, CDR1 is SSHAT and CDR2 FNYEAQ (reference sequence).

The genes are TRBV7-9 and TRBJ1-1; D unclear. This CDR3 region has 12 residues. CDR1 SEHNR and CDR2 FQNEAQ come from the germline V gene (reference sequence). Trimming cost V 5 bases and J 5 bases, with 9 bases left between them. The chain's CDR3 is CASSPLGTEAFF. CDR3 DNA sequence: TGTGCCAGCAGCCCATTAGGGACTGAAGCTTTCTTT.

J is TRBJ1-3 and V is TRBV19; 9 bases align to TRBD1. Germline loops: CDR1 LNHDA, CDR2 SQIVND (reference sequence). V trimming: 2 bases; J trimming: 0 bases; junction bases outside the gene matches: 5. The CDR3 contains 17 residues. CDR3: CASSIYPGQGSGNTIYF. In DNA form, the CDR3 reads TGTGCCAGTAGTATATACCCGGGACAGGGCTCTGGAAACACCATATATTTT.

The table lists this clone with a count of one. The chain recombines TRBV30 with TRBJ2-5; D is unresolved. CDR1 is GTSNPN and CDR2 is SVGIG in the germline V gene (reference sequence). This CDR3 region has 12 residues. Trimming took off 5 bases at V and 4 bases at J, with 11 bases between the two ends. In nucleotides, the CDR3 is TGTGCCTGGTCTCCTGGACGAGAGACCCAGTACTTC. Encoded protein: CAWSPGRETQYF. Variable domain in full (rest from reference TRBV30 and TRBJ2-5): SQTIHQWPATLVQPVGSPLSLECTVEGTSNPNLYWYRQAAGRGLQLLFYSVGIGQISSEVPQNLSASRPQDRQFILSSKKLLLSDSGFYLCAWSPGRETQYFGPGTRLLVL.

The chain has TRBV5-1 and TRBJ2-3; no clear D. Germline V gene sequence: CDR1 SGHRS, CDR2 YFSETQ. The CDR3 loop spans 14 amino acids. V was cut by 2 bases and J by 0 bases, with 7 bases left in between. The CDR3 DNA follows: TGCGCCAGCAGCTTAATCCCTAGCACAGATACGCAGTATTTT. Protein product: CASSLIPSTDTQYF.

The rearrangement joins TRBV9 to TRBJ2-7; D is ambiguous. Germline CDR1 and CDR2: SGDLS and YYNGEE. CDR3 length: 14 amino acids. V lost 0 bases, J lost 3 bases, and 10 bases lay in between. DNA for the CDR3: TGTGCCAGCAGCGTAGGGCCAGACGGCTACGAGCAGTACTTC. Its translation is CASSVGPDGYEQYF.

This chain's CDR3 is CASSPGRYSGNTIYF. The CDR3 DNA reads as TGTGCCAGCAGCCCCGGACGGTACTCTGGAAACACCATATATTTT. The V call is TRBV21-1, the J call TRBJ1-3. TRBV21-1 is assigned pseudogene status. This CDR3 is built from 15 residues.

This chain connects TRBV11-3 to TRBJ1-1, with D possibly matching TRBD1 (5 bases). In germline, CDR1 is SGHNT, CDR2 YENEEA. V was clipped by 1 base and J by 10 bases, with 10 bases between them. This CDR3 region has 12 residues. The CDR3 region has the DNA TGTGCCAGCAGCTTAGGGCAGGGAGTAGCTTTCTTT. Translation: CASSLGQGVAFF.

V and J are TRBV18 and TRBJ2-5, with D possibly TRBD1 on 5 matching bases. The CDR3 extends over 15 amino acids. The V end lost 2 bases, the J end lost 1 base, and 11 bases lay between the germline ends. The germline gives CDR1 KGHSH, CDR2 LQKENI. The CDR3 sequence: CASSPGGRVQETQYF. For the CDR3, the DNA is TGTGCCAGCTCACCAGGTGGCAGGGTCCAAGAGACCCAGTACTTC.